The 20 T cell receptor beta chains presented below share a single source sample, sequenced in a study of blood T cell repertoires in COVID-19. This table comes from immunoSEQ multiplex PCR, and its TCRdb copy is limited to in-frame clones, with some not included. This table holds about 240,000 clones, 70% to 90% found once. Sequencing was done on a sample of peripheral blood. All receptors come from a man aged 60 to 75 with acute or convalescent COVID-19.

The chain employs TRBV19 and TRBJ1-3; TRBD1 matches 7 bases. Germline loops: CDR1 LNHDA, CDR2 SQIVND (reference sequence). The CDR3 consists of 15 residues. V gave up 7 bases and J gave up 0 bases; unmatched junction bases: 6. This chain's CDR3 is CASTPGQSSGNTIYF. The CDR3 DNA follows: TGTGCCAGTACCCCGGGACAGTCCTCTGGAAACACCATATATTTT.

This sequence joins TRBV2 and TRBJ1-6, with a tentative D call TRBD1 (6 bases). Germline lookup yields CDR1 SNHLY and CDR2 FYNNEI. Trimming pared 7 bases from V and 7 bases from J, leaving 20 bases between. This CDR3 contains 16 residues. CDR3 in DNA: TGTGCCAGCAAAGGGGGTCGAAGGGCGCGGAATTCACCCCTCCACTTT. Protein product: CASKGGRRARNSPLHF.

In DNA form, the CDR3 reads TGCGCCAGCAGCTTGTTGCTAGGGGGCTCCTACAATGAGCAGTTCTTC. This translates into CASSLLLGGSYNEQFF. The V call is TRBV5-1, the J call TRBJ2-1; D perhaps matches TRBD1 (6 bases). The germline V gene has CDR1 SGHRS and CDR2 YFSETQ. Trimming left V 1 base short and J 0 bases short, with 11 bases between. This CDR3 has 16 residues.

This sequence joins TRBV7-2 and TRBJ1-6, with 7 nucleotides matching TRBD1. The CDR3 loop spans 14 amino acids. The V gene's germline CDR1 is SGHTA and CDR2 FQGNSA. V lost 2 bases, J lost 16 bases, and 11 bases stayed unmatched. The CDR3 nucleotides are TGTGCCAGCAGCTTAAGGACAGGAGAGGAGATTCTCCACTTT. The encoded protein is CASSLRTGEEILHF.

The V and J genes are TRBV11-3 and TRBJ2-3, with 9 bases aligning to TRBD2. V was clipped by 8 bases and J by 3 bases; unmatched bases: 15. This CDR3 region has 17 residues. Germline CDR1 is SGHNT and CDR2 is YENEEA. CDR3 DNA: TGTGCCAGCGCAACAACGATTAGCGGGAGTTCAACAGATACGCAGTATTTT. Protein: CASATTISGSSTDTQYF.

The chain uses TRBV7-2 and TRBJ1-2, with D maybe TRBD1 (5 bases). The germline CDR1 and CDR2 sequences are SGHTA and FQGNSA. This CDR3 is built from 16 residues. Trimming took 1 base from V and 6 from J, leaving 18 bases between them. The CDR3 coding sequence is TGTGCCAGCAGCTTAGAAAACAGGATCGTCATGCATGGCTACACCTTC. Translation gives CASSLENRIVMHGYTF. The whole variable domain, filled in from reference TRBV7-2 and TRBJ1-2, reads GAGVSQSPSNKVTEKGKDVELRCDPISGHTALYWYRQSLGQGLEFLIYFQGNSAPDKSGLPSDRFSAERTGGSVSTLTIQRTQQEDSAVYLCASSLENRIVMHGYTFGSGTRLTVV.

The V gene is TRBV5-4, the J gene TRBJ1-4; D unresolved. Germline V gene lookup returns CDR1 SGHNT and CDR2 YYREEE (reference sequence). CDR3 length: 16 amino acids. Trimming took off 4 bases at V and 3 bases at J, with 16 bases between the two ends. The CDR3 DNA reads TGTGCCAGCAGCCCACGCGGGGAGGGAGCTAATGAAAAACTGTTTTTT. Translated, it gives CASSPRGEGANEKLFF. Drawing the rest from reference TRBV5-4 and TRBJ1-4, the complete variable domain is ETGVTQSPTHLIKTRGQQVTLRCSSQSGHNTVSWYQQALGQGPQFIFQYYREEENGRGNFPPRFSGLQFPNYSSELNVNALELDDSALYLCASSPRGEGANEKLFFGSGTQLSVL.

This clone was found once. The rearrangement joins TRBV19 to TRBJ1-5; 8 bases match TRBD1. In germline, CDR1 is LNHDA, CDR2 SQIVND (reference sequence). The CDR3 extends over 14 amino acids. The V gene end was trimmed by 6 bases and the J gene end by 4 bases; junction bases not matched to a gene: 5. The CDR3 reads CASRAQGGNQPQHF. CDR3 sequence (DNA): TGTGCCAGTAGAGCACAGGGGGGTAATCAGCCCCAGCATTTT.

Concerning this clone: Other DNA sequences in this sample translate to the same CDR3. V gene TRBV7-2 combines with J gene TRBJ2-5; D may be TRBD1 (6 bases). This CDR3 contains 13 residues. Germline V lookup: CDR1 SGHTA, CDR2 FQGNSA. V lost 1 base to trimming and J lost 5 bases, with 8 bases between them. CDR3: CASSLGQGETQYF. The CDR3 region has the DNA TGTGCCAGCAGCTTAGGGCAGGGGGAGACCCAGTACTTC.

V and J are TRBV2 and TRBJ2-3; 8 nucleotides align to TRBD1. CDR1 is SNHLY, CDR2 FYNNEI, per germline. Germline trimming cut 10 bases from V and 1 base from J; bases unmatched to any gene: 4. The CDR3 totals 13 residues. The chain's CDR3 is CATPGGGTDTQYF. As DNA, the CDR3 is TGTGCCACCCCAGGGGGCGGCACAGATACGCAGTATTTT.

The rearrangement joins TRBV29-1 to TRBJ1-2; TRBD1 aligns across 8 bases. CDR3 size: 13 residues. Germline V gene data show CDR1 as SQVTM and CDR2 as ANQGSEA. The junction had 7 bases not matched to a gene; V was cut back by 5 bases and J by 5 bases. The CDR3 loop is CSVLGQGRYGYTF. CDR3 in DNA: TGCAGCGTTCTAGGACAGGGCCGGTATGGCTACACCTTC.

The chain couples TRBV6-5 to TRBJ1-6; D uncertain. V lost 5 bases and J 9 bases, leaving 8 bases between the germline ends. CDR1 and CDR2 (germline): MNHEY, SVGAGI. CDR3 length: 12 amino acids. CDR3 loop: CASSNRGSPLHF. CDR3 coding DNA: TGTGCCAGCAGTAACCGAGGTTCACCCCTCCACTTT.

V gene TRBV2 combines with J gene TRBJ2-7, with 13 bases aligning to TRBD2. Germline CDR1 reads SNHLY; CDR2 reads FYNNEI. The ends lost 6 bases at V and 3 bases at J; junction bases unmatched: 2. This CDR3 is built from 14 residues. CDR3 sequence: CASRGTSGVYEQYF. The CDR3 nucleotides read TGTGCCAGCAGGGGGACTAGCGGGGTCTACGAGCAGTACTTC. The full variable domain, in which reference TRBV2 and TRBJ2-7 provide the parts outside the CDR3, is EPEVTQTPSHQVTQMGQEVILRCVPISNHLYFYWYRQILGQKVEFLVSFYNNEISEKSEIFDDQFSVERPDGSNFTLKIRSTKLEDSAMYFCASRGTSGVYEQYFGPGTRLTVT.

The rearrangement joins TRBV11-3 to TRBJ1-2; 7 bases agree with TRBD1. J was trimmed by 2 bases and V by 1 base; bases with no gene match: 4. There are 15 residues in the CDR3. The germline V gene has CDR1 SGHNT and CDR2 YENEEA. For the CDR3, the DNA is TGTGCCAGCAGCTTAGCCCCGGGACAGAACTATGGCTACACCTTC. It specifies CASSLAPGQNYGYTF. The variable domain in full, with the rest retrieved from reference TRBV11-3 and TRBJ1-2, is EAGVVQSPRYKIIEKKQPVAFWCNPISGHNTLYWYLQNLGQGPELLIRYENEEAVDDSQLPKDRFSAERLKGVDSTLKIQPAELGDSAVYLCASSLAPGQNYGYTFGSGTRLTVV.

This chain's CDR3 is CASSLPGQGKHEQYF. The CDR3, as DNA: TGTGCCAGCAGCCTACCGGGACAGGGGAAGCACGAGCAGTACTTC. The chain recombines TRBV7-8 with TRBJ2-7; 10 bases fit TRBD1. V lost 5 bases and J lost 5; bases outside the gene matches: 9. CDR1 and CDR2 from the germline V gene are SGHVS and FQNEAQ. This CDR3 contains 15 residues.

This clone has just a few counts. The gene calls are TRBV28 and TRBJ1-2; TRBD1 matches 9 bases. CDR3 length: 15 residues. The J segment lost 4 bases and the V segment lost 5 bases, leaving 8 bases of the junction unmatched. CDR1 is MDHEN, CDR2 SYDVKM, per germline. This CDR3 reads CASSLGTGTFYGYTF. In DNA, the CDR3 is TGTGCCAGCAGTCTTGGGACAGGGACCTTCTATGGCTACACCTTC.

This clone showed up just once. CDR3 amino acids: CASSWGGSGSSYNEQFF. The CDR3 region has the DNA TGTGCCAGCAGTTGGGGGGGAAGCGGGAGCTCCTACAATGAGCAGTTCTTC. The chain employs TRBV11-3 and TRBJ2-1; 8 positions match TRBD2. CDR1 and CDR2 from the germline V gene are SGHNT and YENEEA. The CDR3 runs 17 residues. Trimming removed 6 bases from V and 0 bases from J; junction bases left unmatched: 10.

The rearrangement links TRBV5-1 to TRBJ2-1, with TRBD2 matching 8 bases. With V trimmed by 1 base and J by 2 bases, 11 bases remained unmatched. Germline CDR1 SGHRS, CDR2 YFSETQ. The CDR3 is 18 amino acids. As DNA, the CDR3 is TGCGCCAGCAGCTTGCTAGGTAGCGGGGACATGCCCTACAATGAGCAGTTCTTC. Its protein is CASSLLGSGDMPYNEQFF.

This clone has just one count. This sequence joins TRBV19 and TRBJ2-5, with D possibly TRBD1 on 6 matching bases. Germline assignment: CDR1 LNHDA and CDR2 SQIVND (reference sequence). Trimming left V 6 bases short and J 1 base short, with 12 bases between. The CDR3 is 14 amino acids. The CDR3 DNA follows: TGTGCCAGTAGGAGCTCAGGGGTCCAAGAGACCCAGTACTTC. It is translated as CASRSSGVQETQYF.

This clone was recorded once. This same CDR3 is encoded by further DNA sequences in the sample. The J gene is TRBJ2-1, the V gene TRBV30, with D maybe TRBD2 (5 bases). The V end was cut by 2 bases, the J end by 0 bases, with 5 bases between. The length of the CDR3 is 13 residues. CDR1 is GTSNPN, CDR2 SVGIG, per germline (reference sequence). The CDR3 is CAWSRDSYNEQFF. DNA for the CDR3: TGTGCCTGGAGTCGGGACTCCTACAATGAGCAGTTCTTC.